Below are 10 T cell receptor beta chains sequenced from a single sample in a study of post-analysis software for immune sequencing data. Broader study findings: Five or six TRBV segments appeared more often in patients than in controls, and TRBV5-6, TRBV5-1 and TRBV20-1 were among these.

What these receptors recognize is not known. Presence of unique molecular identifiers characterized the TCR beta cDNA libraries. In TCRdb, the PCR reads were re-called with MiXCR into one record per CDR3 protein. Here the sample spans about 200,000 distinct CDR3 sequences, 29% being singletons. The sample taken for sequencing was blood. The receptor source for this set is a girl aged 2-17 years with multiple sclerosis.

Turning to this clonotype: A read error may account for a junction end that differs from germline. The rearrangement uses TRBV5-1 and TRBJ1-5; D perhaps matches TRBD1 (5 bases). The CDR3 length is 16 residues. Germline loops: CDR1 SGHRS, CDR2 YFSETQ. The CDR3 sequence: CASSLEAGWEQSAPAF. The DNA of the CDR3 is TGCGCCAGCAGCTTGGAGGCAGGGTGGGAGCAATCAGCCCCAGCATTT.

This clonotype appeared a few times. The rearrangement links TRBV5-1 to TRBJ2-7; no definite D call. Between the trimmed V and J ends, which lost 0 bases and 3 bases, there was a span of 13 bases. The CDR3 is 15 amino acids. The germline gives CDR1 SGHRS, CDR2 YFSETQ. This CDR3 reads CASSLEGTRLYEQYF. Here the CDR3 DNA reads TGCGCCAGCAGCTTGGAGGGTACGAGACTCTACGAGCAGTACTTC.

The chain has TRBV29-1 and TRBJ2-5; 8 bases agree with TRBD1. The better agreement between TRBJ2-7 and the DNA end casts doubt on the J call. The CDR3 has 13 amino acids. Germline V CDR1 and CDR2: SQVTM, ANQGSEA. The CDR3 protein is CSVGRTGRYEQYF. CDR3 bases: TGCAGCGTTGGGCGGACAGGGAGATACGAGCAGTACTTC.

The chain combines TRBV5-1 with TRBJ2-4; 10 bases match TRBD2. Matching the DNA end better, TRBJ2-7 makes the J call doubtful. The CDR3 totals 16 residues. Germline CDR1 and CDR2: SGHRS and YFSETQ. The CDR3 sequence is CASSTIAGGHAAEQYF. DNA for the CDR3: TGCGCCAGCAGCACCATAGCGGGAGGCCACGCCGCCGAGCAGTACTTC.

Notes on this clonotype: This may stem from a read error, because a much larger clone lies one nucleotide away. The CDR3 coding sequence is TGTGCCAGCAGGCTAAGCGGGAGTGGGTACAATGAGCAGTACTTC. Protein product: CASRLSGSGYNEQYF. The J gene is TRBJ2-5, the V gene TRBV7-9; 8 bases are a match to TRBD2. Germline loops: CDR1 SEHNR, CDR2 FQNEAQ (reference sequence). CDR3 size: 15 residues. Unmatched junction bases numbered 17, after V lost 6 bases and J lost 11 bases.

This clonotype has ten or more counts. This chain joins TRBV5-6 and TRBJ2-3, with 9 nucleotides matching TRBD1. The CDR3 loop spans 14 amino acids. The V gene end was trimmed by 5 bases and the J gene end by 1 base; junction bases not matched to a gene: 2. Germline assignment: CDR1 SGHDT and CDR2 YYEEEE. CDR3 in amino acids: CASSWTGGTDTQYF. The CDR3 DNA follows: TGTGCCAGCAGTTGGACAGGGGGCACAGATACGCAGTATTTT.

To note about this clonotype: A much larger clone differs by one base, so this may be a read error. The CDR3 end shows no conserved phenylalanine or tryptophan, and so a read error is likely. The V gene is TRBV20-1, the J gene TRBJ2-1; a possible D gene is TRBD2 (6 bases). CDR3 length equals 12 residues. From germline, CDR1 is DFQATT and CDR2 SNEGSKA (reference sequence). V was cut by 8 bases and J by 4 bases, with 12 bases left in between. The CDR3 nucleotides read TGCAGTTCGGGGGACGCATACAATGAGCAGTTCGTC. Translated, it gives CSSGDAYNEQFV.

This clonotype has only a few counts. The chain joins TRBV20-1 to TRBJ1-2; TRBD1 might be the D (6 bases). The germline V gene has CDR1 DFQATT and CDR2 SNEGSKA (reference sequence). The V end lost 6 bases, the J end lost 4 bases, and 12 bases lay between the germline ends. This CDR3 is built from 12 residues. The CDR3 region is CSASGVIYGYTF. DNA for the CDR3: TGCAGTGCGTCAGGGGTTATCTATGGCTACACCTTC.

In its sample, this clonotype was seen a few times. The CDR3 loop reads CASSLQGHQPQHF. In DNA form, the CDR3 reads TGTGCCAGCAGCTTACAGGGGCATCAGCCCCAGCATTTT. This chain joins TRBV7-2 and TRBJ1-5, with D perhaps TRBD1 (6 bases). Per germline, CDR1 SGHTA and CDR2 FQGNSA. The CDR3 totals 13 residues. V was trimmed by 2 bases and J by 5 bases, leaving 7 bases between them.

This chain joins TRBV20-1 and TRBJ1-1; the D is unclear. This CDR3 spans 13 amino acids. The V end was cut by 6 bases, the J end by 5 bases, with 16 bases between. The germline CDR1 and CDR2 sequences are DFQATT and SNEGSKA (reference sequence). The CDR3 region is CSATFWGGTEAFF. The CDR3 bases are TGCAGTGCCACTTTTTGGGGTGGAACTGAAGCTTTCTTT.